This T cell receptor (beta chain) was identified during a study of blood T cell repertoires in COVID-19. Whole-study context: The origin of the acute and convalescent COVID-19 samples was the United States, Italy and Spain.

Germline V lookup: CDR1 ENHRY, CDR2 SYGVKD. V gave up 2 bases and J gave up 3 bases, with 10 bases separating them. CDR3 length equals 15 residues. Sequenced by immunoSEQ multiplex PCR; TCRdb stores in-frame clones only, minus some. The sample gives fewer than 400,000 clones, about 85% of which show up once; 1.5% to 2% is in the top ten. In terms of age and location, participants ranged from roughly 18 to 89 years and lived in about 25 US areas. Assignment of participants to cohorts was predicated upon participant-reported clinical history. The clonotype was recovered from a woman in her thirties who had been exposed to COVID-19. The V gene is TRBV10-3, the J gene TRBJ2-2; TRBD2 is a possible D gene (5 bases). Sequenced sample: PBMCs or T cells enriched from blood (not recorded which). The CDR3 nucleotides are TGTGCCATCAGTGAGACCCCCGGGGACACCGGGGAGCTGTTTTTT. It specifies CAISETPGDTGELFF.